A single sample is the source of the 2 T cell receptor beta chains below, sequenced in a study of shared clonotypes between healthy human individuals. Assay used: immunoSEQ multiplex PCR; TCRdb lists only in-frame clones, some missing. This sample yields more than 1.2 million clones, of which around 98.5% are seen a single time; around 0.38% belongs to the top ten. Material: naive CD4+ T cells sorted from blood. The subset was: CD45RA+ positively selected. These receptors all come from a man aged 25-45 years in good health.

The rearrangement joins TRBV7-9 to TRBJ1-1; 11 bases match TRBD1. This CDR3 has 15 residues. Germline loops: CDR1 SEHNR, CDR2 FQNEAQ (reference sequence). The ends lost 5 bases at V and 10 bases at J; junction bases unmatched: 12. The CDR3 bases are TGTGCCAGCAGCAACCTGGACAGGGGGCAGCTGGGAGCTTTCTTT. Translated, it gives CASSNLDRGQLGAFF.

This chain connects TRBV19 to TRBJ2-4; 14 nucleotides line up with TRBD2. Germline assignment: CDR1 LNHDA and CDR2 SQIVND (reference sequence). J was trimmed by 8 bases and V by 6 bases; bases with no gene match: 9. The CDR3 runs 16 residues. The CDR3 DNA follows: TGTGCCAGTAGGAGACAGGGACTAGCGGGGGAGGACATTCAGTACTTC. Its protein is CASRRQGLAGEDIQYF.